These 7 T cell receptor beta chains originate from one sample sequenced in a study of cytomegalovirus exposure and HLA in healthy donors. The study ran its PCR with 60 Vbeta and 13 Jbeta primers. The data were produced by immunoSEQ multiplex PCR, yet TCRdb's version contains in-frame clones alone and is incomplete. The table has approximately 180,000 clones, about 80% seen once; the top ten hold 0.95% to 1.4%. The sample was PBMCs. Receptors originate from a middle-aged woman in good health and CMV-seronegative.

The CDR3 DNA reads as TGTGCCAGCAGTGGGAAGCAGGCTGGATACACTGAAGCTTTCTTT. Protein product: CASSGKQAGYTEAFF. The chain carries TRBV6-1 and TRBJ1-1; no clear D. The germline V gene encodes CDR1 MNHNS and CDR2 SASEGT. V lost 4 bases and J lost 3, with 15 bases in between. The CDR3 consists of 15 residues.

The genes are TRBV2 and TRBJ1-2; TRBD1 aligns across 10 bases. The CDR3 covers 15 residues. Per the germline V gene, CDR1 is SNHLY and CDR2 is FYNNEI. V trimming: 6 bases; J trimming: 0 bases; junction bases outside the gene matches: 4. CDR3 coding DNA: TGTGCCAGCAGCCGGGACAGGGGCTCTAACTATGGCTACACCTTC. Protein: CASSRDRGSNYGYTF.

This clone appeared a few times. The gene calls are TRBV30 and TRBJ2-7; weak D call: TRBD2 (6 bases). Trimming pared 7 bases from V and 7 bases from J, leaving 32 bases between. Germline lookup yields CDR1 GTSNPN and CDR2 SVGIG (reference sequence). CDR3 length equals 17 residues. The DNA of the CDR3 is TGTGCCTCCGCCAGGAATGTAGGGACTCTCCTACGGTGGGAGCAGTACTTC. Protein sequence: CASARNVGTLLRWEQYF.

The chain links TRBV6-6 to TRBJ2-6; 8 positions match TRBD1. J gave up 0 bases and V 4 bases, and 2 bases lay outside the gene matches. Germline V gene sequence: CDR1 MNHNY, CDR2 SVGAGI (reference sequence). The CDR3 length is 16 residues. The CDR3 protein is CASSSGQGSGANVLTF. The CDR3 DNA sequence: TGTGCCAGCAGTTCCGGACAGGGCTCTGGGGCCAACGTCCTGACTTTC.

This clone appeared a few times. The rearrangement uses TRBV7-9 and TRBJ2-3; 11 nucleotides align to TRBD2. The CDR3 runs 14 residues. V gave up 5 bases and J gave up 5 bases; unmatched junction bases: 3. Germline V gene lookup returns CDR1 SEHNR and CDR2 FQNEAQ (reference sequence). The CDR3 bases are TGTGCCAGCAGCCTCGGACTAGCGGGAGATACGCAGTATTTT. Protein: CASSLGLAGDTQYF.

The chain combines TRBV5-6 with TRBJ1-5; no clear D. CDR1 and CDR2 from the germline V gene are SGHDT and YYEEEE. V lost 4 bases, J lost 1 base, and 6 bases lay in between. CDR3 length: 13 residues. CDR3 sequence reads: CASSVQSNQPQHF. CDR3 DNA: TGTGCCAGCAGCGTACAGAGCAATCAGCCCCAGCATTTT.

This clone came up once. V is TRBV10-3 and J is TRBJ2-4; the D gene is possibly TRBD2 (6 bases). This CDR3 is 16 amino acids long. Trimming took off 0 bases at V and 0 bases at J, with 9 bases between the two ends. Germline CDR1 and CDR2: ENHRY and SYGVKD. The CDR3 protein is CAISESSGLAKNIQYF. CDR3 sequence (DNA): TGTGCCATCAGTGAGTCGAGCGGGTTAGCCAAAAACATTCAGTACTTC.